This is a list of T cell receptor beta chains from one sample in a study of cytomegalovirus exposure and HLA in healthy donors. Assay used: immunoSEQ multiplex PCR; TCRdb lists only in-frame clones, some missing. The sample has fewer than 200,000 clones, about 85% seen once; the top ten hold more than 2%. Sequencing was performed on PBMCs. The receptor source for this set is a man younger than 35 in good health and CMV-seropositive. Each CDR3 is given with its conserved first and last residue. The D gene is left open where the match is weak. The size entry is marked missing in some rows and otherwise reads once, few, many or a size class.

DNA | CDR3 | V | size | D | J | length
TGTGCCAGCAGCTTAGATCGGCAGGGGGGAACAGATACGCAGTATTTT | CASSLDRQGGTDTQYF | TRBV11-3 | NA | NA | TRBJ2-3 | 16
TGTGCCAGCAACCCGTCCAGGAATCCCACAGATACGCAGTATTTT | CASNPSRNPTDTQYF | TRBV11-1 | NA | NA | TRBJ2-3 | 15
TGTGCCAGCAGCCCCCTGTGGACAGGGGACATAGATACGCAGTATTTT | CASSPLWTGDIDTQYF | TRBV25-1 | once | TRBD1 | TRBJ2-3 | 16
TGTGCCAGCAGTGCGAGGGACACGAATTCACCCCTCCACTTT | CASSARDTNSPLHF | TRBV2 | NA | NA | TRBJ1-6 | 14
TGTGCCAGCTCACCACTACAGGGGAACACCATATATTTT | CASSPLQGNTIYF | TRBV18 | NA | TRBD1 | TRBJ1-3 | 13
TGCGCCAGCAGCTGGACAGGGGGTTTGCATGAGCAGTTCTTC | CASSWTGGLHEQFF | TRBV4-1 | once | TRBD1 | TRBJ2-1 | 14
TGTGCCAGCAGTGTATTACAGGACCCCAGCTCCTACGAGCAGTACTTC | CASSVLQDPSSYEQYF | TRBV2 | NA | NA | TRBJ2-7 | 16
TGTGCCAGCAGCCTGACAGGGATAGACTATGGCTACACCTTC | CASSLTGIDYGYTF | TRBV27 | NA | TRBD1 | TRBJ1-2 | 14
TGTGCCAGCAGCTGGGACAGGGGGCCCTACAATGAGCAGTTCTTC | CASSWDRGPYNEQFF | TRBV5-8 | NA | TRBD1 | TRBJ2-1 | 15
TGTGCCAGCAGCCTAGGACTAGCGGGGGGGTTCACAGATACGCAGTATTTT | CASSLGLAGGFTDTQYF | TRBV7-2 | NA | TRBD2 | TRBJ2-3 | 17
TGTGCCAGCATCCGGACAGGGGGTGGCTACACCTTC | CASIRTGGGYTF | TRBV6-5 | few | TRBD1 | TRBJ1-2 | 12
TGTGCCAGCAGCGATCGATCAGGGGGCGAGACCCAGTACTTC | CASSDRSGGETQYF | TRBV5-6 | NA | TRBD1 | TRBJ2-5 | 14
TGCGCCAGCAGCCAAGATCCGGGACAGGGAGGTCAGCCCCAGCATTTT | CASSQDPGQGGQPQHF | TRBV4-3 | NA | TRBD1 | TRBJ1-5 | 16
TGTGCCAGCTCACCAGACGGACAGACCTACGAGCAGTACTTC | CASSPDGQTYEQYF | TRBV18 | NA | NA | TRBJ2-7 | 14
TGTGCCAGCAGTTTCACTGCAGCGCCCTATGGCTACACCTTC | CASSFTAAPYGYTF | TRBV11-3 | NA | NA | TRBJ1-2 | 14
TGTGCCAGCAGTTTTGGACAAGAGCCCTACGAGCAGTACTTC | CASSFGQEPYEQYF | TRBV6-5 | NA | NA | TRBJ2-7 | 14
TGTGCCAGCAGTTACTCAGGGGGGGAGTACGAGCAGTACTTC | CASSYSGGEYEQYF | TRBV6-5 | NA | NA | TRBJ2-7 | 14
TGTGCCAGCAGTAGGACAGGCGGCTATTCACCCCTCCACTTT | CASSRTGGYSPLHF | TRBV6-1 | NA | TRBD1 | TRBJ1-6 | 14
TGTGCCAGCAGCGTAGACAGGGGGTTCGGTATCTACGAGCAGTACTTC | CASSVDRGFGIYEQYF | TRBV9 | NA | TRBD1 | TRBJ2-7 | 16
TGTGCTAGTGGTGCGGGGGGGGAAACAGATACGCAGTATTTT | CASGAGGETDTQYF | TRBV12-5 | NA | TRBD2 | TRBJ2-3 | 14
TGTGCCAGCTCACCGCCCGTGACAGGGGGCAATGAGCAGTTCTTC | CASSPPVTGGNEQFF | TRBV18 | NA | TRBD1 | TRBJ2-1 | 15
TGTGCCAGCAGTGATGGGGGGGGCAGCTATGGCTACACCTTC | CASSDGGGSYGYTF | TRBV6-1 | NA | NA | TRBJ1-2 | 14
TGCAGCGTTGATGCAGGGAACACCGGGGAGCTGTTTTTT | CSVDAGNTGELFF | TRBV29-1 | NA | NA | TRBJ2-2 | 13
TGTGCCAGTAGTCCGAGGGAGGGGGATAGCTATAATTCACCCCTCCACTTT | CASSPREGDSYNSPLHF | TRBV19 | NA | NA | TRBJ1-6 | 17
TGTGCCAGCAGCTTGGGGTCTACAGGGAATCAGCCCCAGCATTTT | CASSLGSTGNQPQHF | TRBV5-5 | NA | NA | TRBJ1-5 | 15
TGTGCCAGCAGTATGCAGGCAGACACCTACGAGCAGTACTTC | CASSMQADTYEQYF | TRBV2 | NA | NA | TRBJ2-7 | 14
TGTGCCAGCAGTTACGGAGACAGCACAGATACGCAGTATTTT | CASSYGDSTDTQYF | TRBV6-5 | NA | NA | TRBJ2-3 | 14
TGTGCCAGCAGTGAATCGTCAGGCCCTGGAAACACCATATATTTT | CASSESSGPGNTIYF | TRBV6-1 | NA | NA | TRBJ1-3 | 15
TGTGCCAGTAGAAGGACAGAACGGAGCTACGAGCAGTACTTC | CASRRTERSYEQYF | TRBV19 | NA | NA | TRBJ2-7 | 14
TGTGCCAGCGGGGGACAGGGAAAGGAGACCCAGTACTTC | CASGGQGKETQYF | TRBV2 | NA | TRBD1 | TRBJ2-5 | 13
TGTGCCACTCTAAATCCCACCGACTATGGCTACACCTTC | CATLNPTDYGYTF | TRBV25-1 | NA | NA | TRBJ1-2 | 13
TGTGCCAGCACCGAAGGAGGCGACAGGTCCTACGAGCAGTACTTC | CASTEGGDRSYEQYF | TRBV9 | NA | NA | TRBJ2-7 | 15
TGTGCCAGCAGCTTAGGTTCAACAGCGAACACTGAAGCTTTCTTT | CASSLGSTANTEAFF | TRBV7-9 | NA | NA | TRBJ1-1 | 15
TGTGCCAGCCGGGGACAGGGGGCTGCCGGGGAGCTGTTTTTT | CASRGQGAAGELFF | TRBV6-4 | once | TRBD1 | TRBJ2-2 | 14
TGCGCCAGCAGCCGATTGACTAGCGGGGGGAGCACAGATACGCAGTATTTT | CASSRLTSGGSTDTQYF | TRBV5-1 | few | TRBD2 | TRBJ2-3 | 17
TGTGCCAGTGGGAGATTTGAAAAACTGTTTTTT | CASGRFEKLFF | TRBV19 | NA | NA | TRBJ1-4 | 11
TGTGCCAGCAGTGTCGGGGTTCCCGGGGAGCTGTTTTTT | CASSVGVPGELFF | TRBV7-3 | NA | NA | TRBJ2-2 | 13
TGTGCCAGCGTTAGCTTTATGAACACTGAAGCTTTCTTT | CASVSFMNTEAFF | TRBV2 | NA | NA | TRBJ1-1 | 13
TGTGCCAGCAGCGCGGACTACAGGGGGGCCTACAATGAGCAGTTCTTC | CASSADYRGAYNEQFF | TRBV6-4 | NA | TRBD1 | TRBJ2-1 | 16
TGTGCCAGCAGCTTGGGACAGGGGGCTGAAAAACTGTTTTTT | CASSLGQGAEKLFF | TRBV13 | NA | TRBD1 | TRBJ1-4 | 14
TGTGCCATCAGTGAGCCACCAACTAGCGGAGTTCAGTTCTTC | CAISEPPTSGVQFF | TRBV10-3 | NA | TRBD2 | TRBJ2-1 | 14
TGTGCCAGCAGCCTTGGGACACTTAGCAATCAGCCCCAGCATTTT | CASSLGTLSNQPQHF | TRBV7-8 | NA | NA | TRBJ1-5 | 15
TGCAGCGTTGTGGCAGGGGCGCGGGAAAAACTGTTTTTT | CSVVAGAREKLFF | TRBV29-1 | NA | NA | TRBJ1-4 | 13
TGTGCCAGCAGCCCTGGGACAGGGGATAATTCACCCCTCCACTTT | CASSPGTGDNSPLHF | TRBV7-2 | NA | TRBD1 | TRBJ1-6 | 15
TGTGCCAGCAGTGTTCAACAAGAGACCCAGTACTTC | CASSVQQETQYF | TRBV6-1 | NA | NA | TRBJ2-5 | 12
TGTGCCAGCAGTGACAACAGTCGAAACACTGAAGCTTTCTTT | CASSDNSRNTEAFF | TRBV2 | NA | NA | TRBJ1-1 | 14
TGTGCCAGCAGCTTAGAATCAGGGGAGAACACCGGGGAGCTGTTTTTT | CASSLESGENTGELFF | TRBV7-6 | few | NA | TRBJ2-2 | 16
TGTGCTAGTGGTTTGGGGGACAGGGTCTACGAGCAGTACTTC | CASGLGDRVYEQYF | TRBV12-5 | NA | TRBD1 | TRBJ2-7 | 14
TGTGCCAGCAGCCTCCGGGAGTGGGGCCGACCTGGCTACACCTTC | CASSLREWGRPGYTF | TRBV6-1 | NA | NA | TRBJ1-2 | 15
TGTGCCACAGGGAAGGACACTGAAGCTTTCTTT | CATGKDTEAFF | TRBV10-3 | NA | NA | TRBJ1-1 | 11